This is a list of T cell receptor beta chains from one sample in a study of control samples from healthy donors and cancer patients. Sequencing used immunoSEQ multiplex PCR; TCRdb keeps in-frame clones, though not all of them. The profile covers over 150,000 clones, with 95% to 96% appearing a single time and 1% taken by the ten largest. The sequenced material came from blood. These receptors all come from a woman in her twenties or thirties in good health. Both conserved end residues are part of each CDR3. The D gene is left open where the match is weak. Size is stated for part of the rows, as once, few or many counts, or as a class when the clone is expanded.

V,J,D,size,CDR3,DNA
TRBV6-4,TRBJ2-1,TRBD1,-,CASSSGTDPTNEQFF,TGTGCCAGCAGTTCCGGGACAGACCCAACAAATGAGCAGTTCTTC
TRBV18,TRBJ1-1,-,once,CASSRFTLTGVNTEAFF,TGTGCCAGCTCCAGATTTACCCTGACAGGAGTCAACACTGAAGCTTTCTTT
TRBV12-3/TRBV12-4,TRBJ2-7,-,-,CASSLRLVYEQYF,TGTGCCAGCAGCCTCCGACTAGTCTACGAGCAGTACTTC
TRBV7-8,TRBJ1-5,-,-,CASSLVGSQGNQPQHF,TGTGCCAGCAGCTTAGTGGGGTCTCAGGGCAATCAGCCCCAGCATTTT
TRBV2,TRBJ1-6,-,-,CASWEGDPNSPLHF,TGTGCCAGCTGGGAGGGGGACCCCAATTCACCCCTCCACTTT
TRBV5-4,TRBJ1-2,-,-,CASSLAGSSYGYTF,TGTGCCAGCAGCTTGGCTGGCAGTAGTTATGGCTACACCTTC
TRBV5-1,TRBJ1-4,-,-,CASSLGTDEKLFF,TGCGCCAGCAGCTTGGGGACAGATGAAAAACTGTTTTTT
TRBV7-2,TRBJ2-7,TRBD2,-,CASSQGLAGHRYSYEQYF,TGTGCCAGCAGCCAGGGACTAGCGGGGCACCGCTACTCCTACGAGCAGTACTTC
TRBV5-1,TRBJ2-2,-,once,CASKVVLGDGGELFF,TGCGCCAGCAAGGTAGTCCTCGGTGATGGCGGGGAGCTGTTTTTT
TRBV9,TRBJ1-2,TRBD1,-,CASSGQGRYGYTF,TGTGCCAGCAGCGGACAGGGTCGGTATGGCTACACCTTC
TRBV6-5,TRBJ2-1,-,-,CASSYGALGNEQFF,TGTGCCAGCAGTTACGGCGCCCTGGGCAATGAGCAGTTCTTC